These T cell receptor beta chains were read from a single sample in a study of blood T cell repertoires in COVID-19. Produced via immunoSEQ multiplex PCR; TCRdb's table is partial and in-frame only. The data show roughly 130,000 clones, almost 85% seen once. The sequenced sample was peripheral blood. The source is a young woman who had recovered from COVID-19. The CDR3 runs from the conserved cysteine through the conserved F or W. The order of the fields is V gene, clone size, J gene, D gene, CDR3 protein, CDR3 DNA. D genes are given only for firm matches. Clone size is shown for a subset of rows, as once, few, many or a class of expanded clone.

>TRBV6-5|NA|TRBJ1-2|TRBD1
CASRGPGTGYYGYTF
TGTGCCAGCAGGGGACCCGGGACAGGGTACTATGGCTACACCTTC
>TRBV9|NA|TRBJ2-2|TRBD1
CASSKQGENTGELFF
TGTGCCAGCAGCAAACAGGGGGAGAACACCGGGGAGCTGTTTTTT
>TRBV6-6|NA|TRBJ2-3|NA
CASSLVLYGTDTQYF
TGTGCCAGCAGCCTCGTATTATATGGCACAGATACGCAGTATTTT
>TRBV7-2|NA|TRBJ2-2|TRBD2
CASSWLLGLAENTGELFF
TGTGCCAGCAGCTGGCTCCTTGGACTAGCGGAGAACACCGGGGAGCTGTTTTTT
>TRBV11-3|NA|TRBJ2-6|NA
CASSPSTGLGANVLTF
TGTGCCAGCAGCCCCTCGACAGGCCTTGGGGCCAACGTCCTGACTTTC
>TRBV6-5|NA|TRBJ1-2|TRBD1
CASSFGQGVDLGYTF
TGTGCCAGCAGTTTCGGACAGGGAGTCGATTTAGGCTACACCTTC
>TRBV7-2|NA|TRBJ2-1|TRBD2
CASSSGLAEYNEQFF
TGTGCCAGCAGCTCGGGACTAGCGGAATACAATGAGCAGTTCTTC
>TRBV14|once|TRBJ2-5|TRBD2
CASSPLTSGRLEETQYF
TGTGCCAGCAGCCCTCTGACTAGCGGGAGGTTAGAAGAGACCCAGTACTTC
>TRBV27|NA|TRBJ2-3|TRBD2
CASSLRGTSTDTQYF
TGTGCCAGCAGTTTGCGGGGGACTAGCACAGATACGCAGTATTTT
>TRBV6-5|few|TRBJ1-2|TRBD1
CASSLTGEDYGYTF
TGTGCCAGCAGCTTGACAGGGGAGGACTATGGCTACACCTTC
>TRBV6-4|NA|TRBJ1-2|NA
CASSGWRDYGYTF
TGTGCCAGCAGTGGTTGGAGGGACTATGGCTACACCTTC
>TRBV5-5|NA|TRBJ1-2|NA
CASSRLVTGGGSYTF
TGTGCCAGCAGCCGCTTAGTGACAGGTGGTGGAAGTTACACCTTC
>TRBV24-1|NA|TRBJ2-1|TRBD2
CATSGAGGPHNEQFF
TGTGCCACCAGTGGTGCGGGAGGGCCCCACAATGAGCAGTTCTTC
>TRBV11-2|NA|TRBJ1-2|NA
CASSSPGGARTRYGYTF
TGTGCCAGCAGCTCGCCAGGTGGGGCCCGGACCCGCTATGGCTACACCTTC
>TRBV18|few|TRBJ1-1|TRBD1
CASSPQTGVVTEAFF
TGTGCCAGCTCACCGCAGACAGGGGTCGTCACTGAAGCTTTCTTT
>TRBV19|NA|TRBJ1-4|NA
CASSTLTAHSYEKLFF
TGTGCCAGTAGTACCTTGACCGCCCACAGCTATGAAAAACTGTTTTTT
>TRBV19|NA|TRBJ1-1|NA
CASSMSVNTEAFF
TGTGCCAGTAGTATGTCCGTGAACACTGAAGCTTTCTTT
>TRBV27|NA|TRBJ1-6|TRBD1
CASSLRTGMGAPLHF
TGTGCCAGCAGTCTACGGACAGGGATGGGCGCACCCCTCCACTTT
>TRBV7-9|NA|TRBJ1-5|NA
CASSLGFNSNQPQHF
TGTGCCAGCAGCTTAGGTTTCAATAGCAATCAGCCCCAGCATTTT
>TRBV11-2|few|TRBJ2-7|NA
CASSPTHYEQYF
TGTGCCAGCAGCCCGACACACTACGAGCAGTACTTC
>TRBV2|NA|TRBJ1-6|NA
CASSESGRRMNSPLHF
TGTGCCAGCAGTGAATCGGGGAGGCGGATGAATTCACCCCTCCACTTT
>TRBV11-1|NA|TRBJ2-5|NA
CASSLESPALRETQYF
TGTGCCAGCAGCTTAGAGTCTCCCGCTCTAAGAGAGACCCAGTACTTC
>TRBV5-7|NA|TRBJ1-6|NA
CASSLATSSSYNSPLHF
TGTGCCAGCAGCTTGGCGACTTCTAGCTCCTATAATTCACCCCTCCACTTT
>TRBV24-1|many|TRBJ2-5|NA
CATSEPTTLAHQETQYF
TGTGCCACCAGTGAACCTACTACACTAGCCCACCAAGAGACCCAGTACTTC
>TRBV11-2|NA|TRBJ2-7|NA
CASSFGGFSYEQYF
TGTGCCAGCAGCTTTGGCGGTTTCTCCTACGAGCAGTACTTC
>TRBV5-5|NA|TRBJ2-1|TRBD2
CASSWETGTSGGAKQFF
TGTGCCAGCAGCTGGGAAACCGGGACTAGCGGGGGGGCGAAGCAGTTCTTC
>TRBV5-1|NA|TRBJ2-3|TRBD1
CASSRDRATDTQYF
TGCGCCAGCAGCCGTGACAGGGCCACAGATACGCAGTATTTT
>TRBV27|NA|TRBJ1-1|NA
CASSSSGMGYYTEAFF
TGTGCCAGCAGTTCGAGCGGGATGGGGTACTACACTGAAGCTTTCTTT
>TRBV9|NA|TRBJ2-7|NA
CASSVGVTAYEQYF
TGTGCCAGCAGCGTAGGGGTGACAGCTTACGAGCAGTACTTC
>TRBV4-2|NA|TRBJ2-3|TRBD2
CASSRDLAGGPADTQYF
TGTGCCAGCAGCCGGGATCTAGCGGGAGGGCCCGCAGATACGCAGTATTTT
>TRBV23-1|NA|TRBJ2-3|TRBD2
CASRSSPGLAGVVRRTDTQYF
TGCGCCAGCAGGTCCTCTCCGGGACTAGCGGGAGTAGTGAGGAGGACAGATACGCAGTATTTT
>TRBV18|NA|TRBJ1-3|TRBD1
CASSLEQGASGNTIYF
TGTGCCAGCTCACTCGAACAGGGGGCTTCTGGAAACACCATATATTTT
>TRBV6-2/TRBV6-3|few|TRBJ2-7|NA
CASSYYGGPRNEQYF
TGTGCCAGCAGTTACTACGGGGGGCCGAGGAACGAGCAGTACTTC
>TRBV7-2|NA|TRBJ2-1|TRBD2
CASSPAQGYPGGEQFF
TGTGCCAGCAGCCCCGCCCAGGGCTACCCGGGAGGCGAGCAGTTCTTC
>TRBV18|NA|TRBJ1-5|TRBD1
CASSDMDRAQPQHF
TGTGCCAGCTCAGACATGGACAGGGCCCAGCCCCAGCATTTT
>TRBV11-3|NA|TRBJ1-1|NA
CASSLGGKDTEAFF
TGTGCCAGCAGCTTGGGGGGAAAGGACACTGAAGCTTTCTTT
>TRBV4-1|NA|TRBJ1-2|NA
CASSHLRGNYGYTF
TGCGCCAGCAGCCACCTCCGAGGGAACTATGGCTACACCTTC
>TRBV5-1|NA|TRBJ2-5|TRBD1
CASSLVSGGQETQYF
TGCGCCAGCAGCCTCGTCTCAGGGGGCCAAGAGACCCAGTACTTC
>TRBV3-1/TRBV3-2|NA|TRBJ2-7|NA
CASSQALGGDYEQYF
TGTGCCAGCAGCCAAGCGTTAGGAGGAGACTACGAGCAGTACTTC
>TRBV19|NA|TRBJ1-2|NA
CASSIRGILDGYTF
TGTGCCAGTAGTATTCGGGGAATATTAGATGGCTACACCTTC
>TRBV13|NA|TRBJ2-7|TRBD2
CASSLGPSGIYEQYF
TGTGCCAGCAGCTTAGGTCCTAGCGGGATCTACGAGCAGTACTTC
>TRBV2|few|TRBJ2-3|TRBD2
CASSPSGGAQDTQYF
TGTGCCAGCAGTCCCAGCGGGGGGGCCCAGGATACGCAGTATTTT